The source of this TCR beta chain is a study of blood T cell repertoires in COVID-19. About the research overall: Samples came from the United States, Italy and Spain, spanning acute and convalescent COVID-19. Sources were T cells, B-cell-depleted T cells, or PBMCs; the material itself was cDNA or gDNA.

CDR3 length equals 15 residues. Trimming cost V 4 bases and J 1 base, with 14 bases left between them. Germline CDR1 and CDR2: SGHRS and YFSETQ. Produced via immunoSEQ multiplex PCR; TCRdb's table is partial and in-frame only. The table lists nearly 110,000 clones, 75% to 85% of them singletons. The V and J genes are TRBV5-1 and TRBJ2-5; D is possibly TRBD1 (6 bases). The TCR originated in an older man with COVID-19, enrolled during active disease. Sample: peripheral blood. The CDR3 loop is CASSRNRVFQETQYF. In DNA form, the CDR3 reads TGCGCCAGCAGCAGAAACAGGGTTTTCCAAGAGACCCAGTACTTC. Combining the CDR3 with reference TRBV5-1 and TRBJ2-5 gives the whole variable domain KAGVTQTPRYLIKTRGQQVTLSCSPISGHRSVSWYQQTPGQGLQFLFEYFSETQRNKGNFPGRFSGRQFSNSRSEMNVSTLELGDSALYLCASSRNRVFQETQYFGPGTRLLVL.